The 29 T cell receptor beta chains listed next were all sequenced from one sample in a study of identical twins. MiXCR, applied by TCRdb to the 5' RACE reads, yields one record per CDR3 protein. Of 1.5 million to 2 million distinct CDR3 sequences listed, around 33% are singletons. The specimen was cord blood. Receptors were obtained from a newborn girl in good health.

This clonotype was seen many times. The chain recombines TRBV12-3 or TRBV12-4 with TRBJ2-3; no clear D gene. V lost 3 bases and J lost 6, with 25 bases in between. The CDR3 totals 18 residues. Here the CDR3 DNA reads TGTGCCAGCAGTTTCTCCGACGAGGCAGACCCCAAAAGGGATACGCAGTATTTT. Protein: CASSFSDEADPKRDTQYF.

This clonotype came up a few times. The chain uses TRBV5-6 and TRBJ1-1, with a weak D call TRBD1 (5 bases). CDR3 length equals 15 residues. V was shortened by 4 bases and J by 0 bases, with 13 bases between the two germline ends. Germline CDR1 reads SGHDT; CDR2 reads YYEEEE. The CDR3 bases are TGTGCCAGCAGCGCGCAGTGGGGCATGAACACTGAAGCTTTCTTT. Its protein product is CASSAQWGMNTEAFF.

This rearrangement joins TRBV5-1 to TRBJ2-3; no reliable D call. Between the trimmed V and J ends, which lost 5 bases and 0 bases, there was a span of 10 bases. The CDR3 spans 14 residues. CDR1 is SGHRS, CDR2 YFSETQ, per germline. CDR3 sequence: CASRSPESTDTQYF. The DNA of the CDR3 is TGCGCCAGCAGAAGTCCGGAAAGCACAGATACGCAGTATTTT. The whole variable domain, remainder taken from reference TRBV5-1 and TRBJ2-3, is KAGVTQTPRYLIKTRGQQVTLSCSPISGHRSVSWYQQTPGQGLQFLFEYFSETQRNKGNFPGRFSGRQFSNSRSEMNVSTLELGDSALYLCASRSPESTDTQYFGPGTRLTVL.

The chain couples TRBV7-2 to TRBJ2-1; a weak D match, TRBD2 (5 bases). V dropped 2 bases and J dropped 5 bases, with 19 bases sitting between them. There are 17 residues in the CDR3. Per the germline V gene, CDR1 is SGHTA and CDR2 is FQGNSA. The CDR3 DNA reads TGTGCCAGCAGCTTAATTTGGACTCGTCTTGGCCACAATGAGCAGTTCTTC. Residues: CASSLIWTRLGHNEQFF.

The chain has TRBV5-1 and TRBJ1-4; D gene unclear. Germline V gives CDR1 SGHRS, CDR2 YFSETQ. The CDR3 sequence is 15 residues long. Trimming took off 4 bases at V and 4 bases at J, with 14 bases between the two ends. The CDR3 here is CASSRYVGLNEKLFF. Written as DNA, the CDR3 is TGCGCCAGCAGCCGTTACGTAGGACTTAATGAAAAACTGTTTTTT. The full variable domain, with the rest looked up from reference TRBV5-1 and TRBJ1-4, is KAGVTQTPRYLIKTRGQQVTLSCSPISGHRSVSWYQQTPGQGLQFLFEYFSETQRNKGNFPGRFSGRQFSNSRSEMNVSTLELGDSALYLCASSRYVGLNEKLFFGSGTQLSVL.

Ten or more counts support this clonotype. The chain combines TRBV5-1 with TRBJ1-2; D is undetermined. Germline CDR1 SGHRS, CDR2 YFSETQ. V lost 0 bases to trimming and J lost 0 bases, with 15 bases between them. The CDR3 spans 17 residues. Here the CDR3 DNA reads TGCGCCAGCAGCTTGGCTTTGTCCGCAGACACTAACTATGGCTACACCTTC. Its protein product is CASSLALSADTNYGYTF.

The chain joins TRBV20-1 to TRBJ1-6; D uncertain. The length of the CDR3 is 12 residues. V lost 5 bases and J 7 bases, leaving 9 bases between the germline ends. From germline, CDR1 is DFQATT and CDR2 SNEGSKA (reference sequence). The CDR3 spells CSASPGNSPLHF. The CDR3 bases are TGCAGTGCTTCTCCCGGGAATTCACCCCTCCACTTT.

The gene calls are TRBV2 and TRBJ2-6, with 7 bases fitting TRBD1. This CDR3 has 16 amino acids. Trimming removed 7 bases from V and 0 bases from J; junction bases left unmatched: 6. Germline values: CDR1 SNHLY, CDR2 FYNNEI. CDR3 nucleotides: TGTGCCAGCAAAAGGGACAGTCTCTCTGGGGCCAACGTCCTGACTTTC. Encoded protein: CASKRDSLSGANVLTF.

The chain is built from TRBV4-2 and TRBJ2-5, with 10 bases fitting TRBD1. The CDR3 covers 15 residues. CDR1 and CDR2 (germline): LGHNA, YNFKEQ. Trimming removed 1 base from V and 2 bases from J; junction bases left unmatched: 1. The DNA of the CDR3 is TGTGCCAGCAGCCAAGGGGACAGGGGACAAGAGACCCAGTACTTC. Translated: CASSQGDRGQETQYF.

The chain combines TRBV5-1 with TRBJ2-5; 8 nucleotides agree with TRBD1. V was pared by 0 bases and J by 5 bases, with 3 bases of the junction left unmatched. CDR1 is SGHRS, CDR2 YFSETQ, per germline. The CDR3 is 14 residues long. CDR3 sequence (DNA): TGCGCCAGCAGCTTGGACAGACAGGGGGAGACCCAGTACTTC. Translating gives CASSLDRQGETQYF.

The rearrangement links TRBV6-1 to TRBJ2-1; TRBD2 matches 9 bases. V shed 6 bases, J shed 5 bases, and the junction held 8 bases outside the gene matches. Germline assignment: CDR1 MNHNS and CDR2 SASEGT. This CDR3 is built from 15 residues. The CDR3 here is CASRPGTSSDNEQFF. As DNA, the CDR3 is TGTGCCAGCAGGCCCGGGACTAGCTCTGACAATGAGCAGTTCTTC.

This clonotype occurred a few times. The genes are TRBV24-1 and TRBJ1-2; TRBD1 might be the D (5 bases). Germline lookup yields CDR1 KGHDR and CDR2 SFDVKD. This CDR3 spans 13 amino acids. V lost 4 bases to trimming and J lost 7 bases, with 12 bases between them. The CDR3 reads CATSDRERRGYTF. CDR3 DNA: TGTGCCACCAGTGACAGGGAGAGGCGTGGCTACACCTTC.

V usage is TRBV27 and J usage is TRBJ1-5; D uncertain. This CDR3 is 14 amino acids long. Trimming removed 2 bases at V and 3 bases at J, with 8 bases between. Germline V gene data show CDR1 as MNHEY and CDR2 as SMNVEV (reference sequence). The CDR3 loop is CASSLSAPNQPQHF. The CDR3 bases are TGTGCCAGCAGTTTAAGCGCGCCCAATCAGCCCCAGCATTTT.

The V gene is TRBV10-3, the J gene TRBJ2-1; 11 bases match TRBD1. V dropped 3 bases and J dropped 5; count of bases not matched to a gene: 6. The CDR3 length is 16 residues. The germline V gene encodes CDR1 ENHRY and CDR2 SYGVKD. The DNA of the CDR3 is TGTGCCATCAGTGAACAACCGGGACAGGGGGACAATGAGCAGTTCTTC. Its translation is CAISEQPGQGDNEQFF.

The rearrangement uses TRBV6-6 and TRBJ2-1; the match to TRBD2 covers 10 bases. Trimming cost V 2 bases and J 3 bases; bases outside gene matches: 7. This CDR3 has 17 residues. The V gene's germline CDR1 is MNHNY and CDR2 SVGAGI (reference sequence). The CDR3, as DNA: TGTGCCAGCAGTTACCCTGCTAGCGGGGGTGTCTACAATGAGCAGTTCTTC. It translates to CASSYPASGGVYNEQFF.

V and J are TRBV20-1 and TRBJ2-3, with TRBD2 as a possible D gene (6 bases). Germline CDR1 DFQATT, CDR2 SNEGSKA (reference sequence). The ends were cut back, 6 bases at V and 2 bases at J, with 18 bases in the middle. CDR3 size: 15 residues. CDR3 protein: CSAAPGSGVTDTQYF. In nucleotides, the CDR3 is TGCAGTGCCGCCCCGGGTAGCGGCGTCACAGATACGCAGTATTTT.

This clonotype has only a few counts. CDR3 DNA sequence: TGTGCCAGCAGTGAATTACGGCACCAGCAAGAGACCCAGTACTTC. Translating it yields CASSELRHQQETQYF. This chain connects TRBV2 to TRBJ2-5; unclear D gene. CDR3 length: 15 amino acids. Germline V gives CDR1 SNHLY, CDR2 FYNNEI. Trimming removed 2 bases from V and 2 bases from J, with 12 bases in between.

This clonotype was counted between two and nine times. The V gene is TRBV25-1, the J gene TRBJ1-2, with TRBD1 as a possible D gene (6 bases). V dropped 1 base and J dropped 2 bases, with 14 bases sitting between them. The CDR3 runs 16 residues. CDR1 is MGHDK, CDR2 SYGVNS, per germline. Written as DNA, the CDR3 is TGTGCCAGCAGTGAATTTGGGGCCAGGGGAAACTATGGCTACACCTTC. Translated: CASSEFGARGNYGYTF.

The chain has TRBV7-2 and TRBJ2-3; D unclear. This CDR3 has 16 amino acids. V gave up 1 base and J gave up 8 bases, with 19 bases separating them. CDR1 is SGHTA, CDR2 FQGNSA, per germline. CDR3 loop: CASSLVPPGDYATQYF. CDR3 in DNA: TGTGCCAGCAGCTTAGTTCCCCCAGGAGATTATGCTACGCAGTATTTT.

V is TRBV6-6 and J is TRBJ2-7; 9 positions match TRBD1. The CDR3 is 14 residues long. Looked up from germline, CDR1 is MNHNY and CDR2 is SVGAGI (reference sequence). Unmatched junction bases numbered 5, after V lost 2 bases and J lost 6 bases. As DNA, the CDR3 is TGTGCCAGCAGTTACGAGGCGACAGGGGGCGAGCAGTACTTC. This encodes CASSYEATGGEQYF.

In its sample, this clonotype was seen a few times. The V gene is TRBV12-3 or TRBV12-4, the J gene TRBJ2-7; TRBD2 agrees at 9 bases. The CDR3 length is 14 residues. The V segment lost 8 bases and the J segment 5 bases; nucleotides outside the gene matches: 10. For the CDR3, the DNA is TGTGCCAGCCGACCTAGCGGGGTAGTGGACGAGCAGTACTTC. This codes for CASRPSGVVDEQYF.

This clonotype was counted between two and nine times. CDR3 nucleotides: TGTGCCAGCAGTTTATACAGACAGGGGAGTGAAAAACTGTTTTTT. This encodes CASSLYRQGSEKLFF. The V call is TRBV27, the J call TRBJ1-4, with TRBD1 matching 8 bases. With 1 base clipped from V and 7 bases from J, the junction kept 5 bases outside the gene matches. This CDR3 has 15 amino acids. Germline CDR1 reads MNHEY; CDR2 reads SMNVEV (reference sequence).

This chain connects TRBV7-2 to TRBJ2-3; 7 bases are shared with TRBD1. The CDR3 sequence is 17 residues long. After removal of 1 base from V and 2 bases from J, the junction contained 9 bases not matched to a gene. CDR1 is SGHTA, CDR2 FQGNSA, per germline. CDR3 coding DNA: TGTGCCAGCAGCTTAGGGTCTAGGGGGCGGATCACAGATACGCAGTATTTT. Translated: CASSLGSRGRITDTQYF.

This clonotype has just one count. The chain uses TRBV7-2 and TRBJ2-1; D remains ambiguous. Germline V gives CDR1 SGHTA, CDR2 FQGNSA. The CDR3 extends over 15 amino acids. V gave up 2 bases and J gave up 3 bases, with 11 bases separating them. The CDR3 is CASSLKGERYNEQFF. CDR3 coding DNA: TGTGCCAGCAGCTTAAAGGGCGAACGCTACAATGAGCAGTTCTTC.

This clonotype was observed at least ten times. The rearrangement links TRBV18 to TRBJ2-1; D gene uncertain. In germline, CDR1 is KGHSH, CDR2 LQKENI. This CDR3 spans 16 amino acids. V lost 3 bases and J 0 bases, leaving 12 bases between the germline ends. The CDR3 spells CASSPPGLSSYNEQFF. In DNA form, the CDR3 reads TGTGCCAGCTCACCGCCGGGCCTTAGCTCCTACAATGAGCAGTTCTTC.

This clonotype was seen ten or more times. The V and J genes are TRBV28 and TRBJ2-3; 7 bases are shared with TRBD1. CDR1 is MDHEN and CDR2 is SYDVKM in the germline V gene. Unmatched junction bases numbered 2, after V lost 4 bases and J lost 4 bases. The CDR3 spans 13 residues. CDR3: CASSWDSPDTQYF. The CDR3 DNA is TGTGCCAGCAGTTGGGACAGTCCAGATACGCAGTATTTT.

This chain links TRBV29-1 with TRBJ2-1; D may be TRBD1 (7 bases). The V end was cut by 8 bases, the J end by 4 bases, with 21 bases between. Germline values: CDR1 SQVTM, CDR2 ANQGSEA. This CDR3 contains 15 residues. As DNA, the CDR3 is TGCAGCACTTCGGCAGGGGGGTACTCTTACAATGAGCAGTTCTTC. Translated: CSTSAGGYSYNEQFF.

This clonotype was seen a few times. This rearrangement joins TRBV19 to TRBJ1-5, with 7 bases fitting TRBD1. The germline V gene has CDR1 LNHDA and CDR2 SQIVND (reference sequence). CDR3 length: 15 amino acids. Losses at the gene ends were 4 bases for V and 3 bases for J; bases not matched to a gene: 6. The CDR3 reads CASSTRTGLNQPQHF. DNA for the CDR3: TGTGCCAGTAGTACCCGGACAGGTCTCAATCAGCCCCAGCATTTT.

This clonotype was found a few times. The V call is TRBV27, the J call TRBJ1-2, with D maybe TRBD1 (5 bases). The CDR3 spans 13 residues. Germline V gene sequence: CDR1 MNHEY, CDR2 SMNVEV (reference sequence). V lost 4 bases and J 4 bases, leaving 10 bases between the germline ends. This chain's CDR3 is CASSSPGRYGYTF. Written as DNA, the CDR3 is TGTGCCAGCAGTTCTCCGGGGCGCTATGGCTACACCTTC.